This T cell receptor beta chain was profiled in a study of OX40 agonist ivuxolimab in advanced cancers. Study summary: Ivuxolimab is an agonistic anti-OX40 (CD134) antibody, and patients were treated with it. Notes on the study in general: Several nonresponders also turned out to have low normalized T-cell clonal expansion. Partial responders at 0.1-3.0 mg/kg had among the lowest clonal expansion. CD8+ T cells showed, on average, more clonal expansion than CD4+ cells.

Trimming removed 6 bases at V and 2 bases at J, with 14 bases between. This CDR3 is built from 14 residues. Looked up from germline, CDR1 is KGHSH and CDR2 is LQKENI. The method was immunoSEQ multiplex PCR; TCRdb's version includes in-frame clones alone and lacks a portion of them. Here the sample spans tens of thousands of clones, around nine tenths being singletons. On this clone: What it binds is unknown.

This sequence joins TRBV18 and TRBJ2-7; the D gene is possibly TRBD2 (5 bases). This receptor was taken from an adult with an advanced solid tumor such as melanoma, head and neck, liver or kidney cancer. The sample here was CD4+ or CD8+ T cells sorted from blood, taken in a trial of the OX40 agonist ivuxolimab. Written as DNA, the CDR3 is TGTGCCAGCTCTGCCGGGGAAGCGGCCTACGAGCAGTACTTC. This translates into CASSAGEAAYEQYF.